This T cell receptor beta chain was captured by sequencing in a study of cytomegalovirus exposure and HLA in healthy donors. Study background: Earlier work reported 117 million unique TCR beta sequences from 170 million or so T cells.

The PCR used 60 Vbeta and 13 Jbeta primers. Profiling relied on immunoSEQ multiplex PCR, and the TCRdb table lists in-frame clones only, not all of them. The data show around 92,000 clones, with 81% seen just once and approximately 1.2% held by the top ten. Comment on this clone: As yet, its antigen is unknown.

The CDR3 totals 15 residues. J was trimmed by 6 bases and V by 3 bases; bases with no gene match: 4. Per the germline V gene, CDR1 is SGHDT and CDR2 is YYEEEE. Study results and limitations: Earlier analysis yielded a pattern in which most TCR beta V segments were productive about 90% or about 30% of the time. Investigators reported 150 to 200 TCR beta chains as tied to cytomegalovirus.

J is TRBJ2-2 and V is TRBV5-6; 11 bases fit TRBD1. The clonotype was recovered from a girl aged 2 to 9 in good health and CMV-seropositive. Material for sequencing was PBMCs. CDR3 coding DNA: TGTGCCAGCAGCTCGGGGGGACAGGGGGCCGGGGAGCTGTTTTTT. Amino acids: CASSSGGQGAGELFF.